Following are 13 T cell receptor beta chains from one sample sequenced in a study of T cells in Graves' hyperthyroidism and ophthalmopathy. RNA transcripts gave rise to amplified TCR beta CDR3 regions. During a first-round RT-PCR of the TCR CDR3, the HTBI primer set was used. TCRdb analysed the multiplex PCR reads with MiXCR anew, one entry per CDR3 protein. Of about 620,000 distinct CDR3 sequences in the sample, about 17% are singletons; the top ten hold approximately 3.8%. Sequencing input: blood. These receptors were taken from a young woman with Graves' hyperthyroidism.

The chain carries TRBV20-1 and TRBJ2-4; the match to TRBD1 covers 7 bases. This CDR3 has 14 amino acids. Unmatched junction bases numbered 10, after V lost 2 bases and J lost 9 bases. Germline-derived CDR1 and CDR2 are DFQATT and SNEGSKA (reference sequence). DNA for the CDR3: TGCAGTGCTAGACTAGGGACAGCCAGGGGCATTCAGTACTTC. Translated, it gives CSARLGTARGIQYF.

This clonotype was detected a few times. This chain links TRBV19 with TRBJ1-5; tentatively, D is TRBD1 (6 bases). This CDR3 region has 14 residues. Germline CDR1 and CDR2: LNHDA and SQIVND (reference sequence). Trimming removed 3 bases from V and 4 bases from J, with 10 bases in between. This CDR3 is CASSISTGNQPQHF. CDR3 DNA sequence: TGTGCCAGTAGTATCTCGACAGGAAATCAGCCCCAGCATTTT. The whole variable domain, remainder taken from reference TRBV19 and TRBJ1-5, is DGGITQSPKYLFRKEGQNVTLSCEQNLNHDAMYWYRQDPGQGLRLIYYSQIVNDFQKGDIAEGYSVSREKKESFPLTVTSAQKNPTAFYLCASSISTGNQPQHFGDGTRLSIL.

This clonotype was detected many times. The J gene is TRBJ2-5, the V gene TRBV28; 7 positions agree with TRBD1. The CDR3 sequence is 13 residues long. Trimming at V came to 10 bases and at J to 2 bases, leaving 7 bases not matched to a gene. From germline, CDR1 is MDHEN and CDR2 SYDVKM. CDR3 sequence: CAIHDRDQETQYF. The CDR3 DNA follows: TGTGCCATACATGACAGGGATCAAGAGACCCAGTACTTC.

This clonotype was seen repeatedly, ten times or more. The gene calls are TRBV20-1 and TRBJ2-1; weak D call: TRBD2 (6 bases). The CDR3 consists of 12 residues. CDR1 and CDR2 (germline): DFQATT, SNEGSKA (reference sequence). V lost 3 bases and J lost 8, with 11 bases in between. The DNA of the CDR3 is TGCAGTGCTAGGTCTAGCGTTGATGAGCAGTTCTTC. Translated: CSARSSVDEQFF.

The sample holds many counts of this clonotype. The chain couples TRBV18 to TRBJ2-3, with D unresolved. Trimming shortened V by 3 bases and J by 1 base, and 2 bases separated the two germline ends. CDR1 is KGHSH and CDR2 is LQKENI in the germline V gene. The CDR3 sequence is 12 residues long. CDR3: CASSPRTDTQYF. DNA of the CDR3: TGTGCCAGCTCACCCCGCACAGATACGCAGTATTTT.

Concerning this clonotype itself: A much larger clone lies one base from this, so it may be a read error. V and J are TRBV7-9 and TRBJ2-7, with TRBD1 identical over 7 bases. This CDR3 spans 16 amino acids. V gave up 0 bases and J gave up 1 base; unmatched junction bases: 6. The germline CDR1 and CDR2 sequences are SEHNR and FQNEAQ (reference sequence). CDR3 loop: CASSLARTGVSYEQYF. DNA of the CDR3: TGTGCCAGCAGCTTAGCCAGGACAGGAGTTTCCTACGAGCAGTACTTC.

This clonotype was seen at least ten times. J is TRBJ1-5 and V is TRBV28; no clear D gene. Germline V gene lookup returns CDR1 MDHEN and CDR2 SYDVKM. The CDR3 has 11 amino acids. V was pared by 4 bases and J by 9 bases, with 7 bases between. The CDR3: CASSSKPPQHF. CDR3 DNA: TGTGCCAGCAGTTCGAAGCCGCCCCAGCATTTT.

In this sample, this clonotype turned up a few times. The chain couples TRBV20-1 to TRBJ2-3; D is perhaps TRBD1 (6 bases). Germline V lookup: CDR1 DFQATT, CDR2 SNEGSKA (reference sequence). The CDR3 runs to 15 residues. Trimming removed 5 bases from V and 4 bases from J, with 19 bases in between. DNA for the CDR3: TGCAGTGCTGGAACAGGGAGCAGAAACCCAGATACGCAGTATTTT. The encoded protein is CSAGTGSRNPDTQYF.

CDR3 nucleotides: TGTGCCAGCAGTGTCACAGGGGGGAACTCCTACAATGAGCAGTTCTTC. Amino acid sequence: CASSVTGGNSYNEQFF. The chain combines TRBV6-2 or TRBV6-3 with TRBJ2-1; 8 bases match TRBD1. Per the germline V gene, CDR1 is MNHEY and CDR2 is SVGEGT. Germline trimming cut 5 bases from V and 0 bases from J; bases unmatched to any gene: 6. There are 16 residues in the CDR3.

This clonotype appeared many times. The genes are TRBV20-1 and TRBJ2-7, with 8 bases fitting TRBD1. Germline V lookup: CDR1 DFQATT, CDR2 SNEGSKA (reference sequence). The CDR3 consists of 13 residues. V shed 5 bases and J 2 bases; nucleotides not matched to a gene: 5. In DNA, the CDR3 is TGCAGTGCTCCGGACAGGGAGCCCTACGAGCAGTACTTC. Its translation is CSAPDREPYEQYF.

Only a few counts were recorded for this clonotype. The chain combines TRBV6-1 with TRBJ2-6, with TRBD2 matching over 14 bases. Unmatched junction bases numbered 11, after V lost 2 bases and J lost 2 bases. Germline CDR1 MNHNS, CDR2 SASEGT. The CDR3 sequence is 21 residues long. The CDR3 sequence: CASSERPNRLAGGPGANVLTF. CDR3 in DNA: TGTGCCAGCAGTGAACGCCCAAACCGACTAGCGGGAGGGCCTGGGGCCAACGTCCTGACTTTC.

This clonotype was detected only a few times. CDR3 bases: TGTGCCAGCAGTTGGACAGGGGCGCGCTATGGCTACACCTTC. Its translation is CASSWTGARYGYTF. The genes are TRBV6-1 and TRBJ1-2; 9 positions agree with TRBD1. Germline CDR1 MNHNS, CDR2 SASEGT. V gave up 5 bases and J gave up 4 bases; unmatched junction bases: 5. The CDR3 spans 14 residues.

This clonotype showed up many times. This chain uses TRBV9 with TRBJ2-7, with 8 bases that match TRBD2. V shed 5 bases, J shed 3 bases, and the junction held 7 bases outside the gene matches. This CDR3 spans 14 amino acids. The V gene's germline CDR1 is SGDLS and CDR2 YYNGEE. The CDR3 coding sequence is TGTGCCAGCAGTAAAACCGGGACTAGCTACGAGCAGTACTTC. Translation gives CASSKTGTSYEQYF. Together with reference TRBV9 and TRBJ2-7, the CDR3 gives the full variable domain: DSGVTQTPKHLITATGQRVTLRCSPRSGDLSVYWYQQSLDQGLQFLIQYYNGEERAKGNILERFSAQQFPDLHSELNLSSLELGDSALYFCASSKTGTSYEQYFGPGTRLTVT.